These 19 T cell receptor beta chains originate from one sample sequenced in a study of blood T cell repertoires in COVID-19. TCRdb's table, derived via immunoSEQ multiplex PCR, lists solely in-frame clones and lacks some. The sample records about 280,000 clones, 75% to 90% being singletons. The sequencing sample was made of peripheral blood. These receptors were taken from a woman aged 40-49 years who had recovered from COVID-19.

This clone was seen a single time. CDR3 loop: CAWSADTAAFF. The CDR3 DNA sequence: TGTGCCTGGAGTGCGGACACGGCCGCTTTCTTT. The chain recombines TRBV30 with TRBJ1-1, with D possibly being TRBD1 (5 bases). This CDR3 spans 11 amino acids. Germline lookup yields CDR1 GTSNPN and CDR2 SVGIG (reference sequence). Deletions cut 1 base from V and 11 bases from J, with 11 bases between.

The chain employs TRBV14 and TRBJ1-1; D call uncertain. V gave up 1 base and J gave up 10 bases, with 13 bases separating them. This CDR3 contains 13 residues. CDR1 and CDR2 from the germline V gene are SGHDN and FVKESK. As DNA, the CDR3 is TGTGCCAGCAGCCAAGGTCAGGTCCAGAGAGCTTTCTTT. Translating it yields CASSQGQVQRAFF.

The V and J genes are TRBV24-1 and TRBJ1-5, with D perhaps matching TRBD1 (5 bases). Trimming left V 3 bases short and J 0 bases short, with 11 bases between. This CDR3 contains 16 residues. Per germline, CDR1 KGHDR and CDR2 SFDVKD. As DNA, the CDR3 is TGTGCCACCAGTGATGGTGCAGGGTATAGCAATCAGCCCCAGCATTTT. It specifies CATSDGAGYSNQPQHF.

This clone was seen more than once but under ten times. In nucleotides, the CDR3 is TGTGCTAGTGGTTCTGGGGACAGATCCTACAATGAGCAGTTCTTC. Its translation is CASGSGDRSYNEQFF. This chain uses TRBV12-5 with TRBJ2-1; 7 bases line up with TRBD1. V lost 4 bases and J lost 1; bases outside the gene matches: 4. Germline V CDR1 and CDR2: LGHNT, FRNRAP. The CDR3 extends over 15 amino acids.

CDR3 in DNA: TGCGCCAGCAGCCAAGGTGCGGGCATTAACTACGAGCAGTACTTC. The encoded protein is CASSQGAGINYEQYF. This rearrangement joins TRBV4-1 to TRBJ2-7; D is possibly TRBD2 (5 bases). CDR3 length equals 15 residues. V was cut by 1 base and J by 3 bases, with 13 bases left in between. The germline gives CDR1 MGHRA, CDR2 YSYEKL.

The gene calls are TRBV7-9 and TRBJ2-1; TRBD2 matches 10 bases. V lost 3 bases and J lost 4; bases outside the gene matches: 3. CDR1 SEHNR and CDR2 FQNEAQ come from the germline V gene (reference sequence). The CDR3 consists of 15 residues. CDR3 sequence: CASSLTSGQYNEQFF. The CDR3 region has the DNA TGTGCCAGCAGCTTGACTAGCGGGCAATACAATGAGCAGTTCTTC.

The chain uses TRBV19 and TRBJ1-3; TRBD1 might be the D (6 bases). Per the germline V gene, CDR1 is LNHDA and CDR2 is SQIVND (reference sequence). Deletions cut 6 bases from V and 0 bases from J, with 21 bases between. The CDR3 totals 18 residues. The CDR3: CASSFTGDTQSSGNTIYF. Here the CDR3 DNA reads TGTGCCAGTAGCTTCACCGGGGACACTCAGAGCTCTGGAAACACCATATATTTT.

Note on this clone: This same CDR3 is encoded by further DNA sequences in the sample. The chain has TRBV6-5 and TRBJ1-5, with D perhaps matching TRBD1 (5 bases). The CDR3 sequence is 14 residues long. Germline V CDR1 and CDR2: MNHEY, SVGAGI. The V end lost 0 bases, the J end lost 6 bases, and 9 bases lay between the germline ends. CDR3 in DNA: TGTGCCAGCAGTTACTCGGGGGGAAGTCAGCCCCAGCATTTT. As protein: CASSYSGGSQPQHF.

V is TRBV12-5 and J is TRBJ2-2; 9 bases match TRBD1. Germline assignment: CDR1 LGHNT and CDR2 FRNRAP. The V segment lost 2 bases and the J segment 0 bases; nucleotides outside the gene matches: 7. The CDR3 extends over 18 amino acids. The CDR3 DNA follows: TGTGCTAGTGGTTTGACCCCCGGGACAGGGTCGAACACCGGGGAGCTGTTTTTT. This gives the protein CASGLTPGTGSNTGELFF.

The chain couples TRBV18 to TRBJ2-3; 9 nucleotides align to TRBD2. Germline V gene lookup returns CDR1 KGHSH and CDR2 LQKENI. V lost 8 bases and J lost 1; bases outside the gene matches: 10. The CDR3 has 16 residues. CDR3 protein: CASATTAGGGTDTQYF. Written as DNA, the CDR3 is TGTGCCAGCGCTACCACAGCGGGAGGAGGCACAGATACGCAGTATTTT.

The gene calls are TRBV2 and TRBJ1-6; TRBD1 agrees at 9 bases. Unmatched junction bases numbered 6, after V lost 2 bases and J lost 7 bases. Germline lookup yields CDR1 SNHLY and CDR2 FYNNEI. The CDR3 runs to 16 residues. In nucleotides, the CDR3 is TGTGCCAGCAGTGAATCCGGACAGGGGCTCAATTCACCCCTCCACTTT. It specifies CASSESGQGLNSPLHF.

The genes are TRBV4-2 and TRBJ2-1; D perhaps matches TRBD1 (6 bases). This CDR3 has 15 residues. V lost 0 bases and J 4 bases, leaving 10 bases between the germline ends. Germline V gives CDR1 LGHNA, CDR2 YNFKEQ. CDR3 loop: CASSQDMGQYNEQFF. CDR3 coding DNA: TGTGCCAGCAGCCAAGATATGGGACAATACAATGAGCAGTTCTTC.

The chain joins TRBV4-2 to TRBJ2-4; tentative D call: TRBD1 (6 bases). Germline loops: CDR1 LGHNA, CDR2 YNFKEQ. This CDR3 is 20 amino acids long. V gave up 1 base and J gave up 3 bases, with 25 bases separating them. This CDR3 is CASSQATTATGSLVKNIQYF. The CDR3 DNA reads as TGTGCCAGCAGCCAAGCCACCACGGCCACAGGGAGCCTGGTCAAAAACATTCAGTACTTC.

The CDR3 region is CASSGGWSGSQFYEQYF. Written as DNA, the CDR3 is TGCGCCAGCAGTGGTGGTTGGAGCGGGAGCCAATTCTACGAGCAGTACTTC. The V call is TRBV10-2, the J call TRBJ2-7; 8 positions match TRBD2. This CDR3 is 17 amino acids long. Germline CDR1 is WSHSY and CDR2 is SAAADI. V shed 4 bases and J 3 bases; nucleotides not matched to a gene: 14.

V gene TRBV7-9 combines with J gene TRBJ2-4; no firm D call. The CDR3 has 13 residues. Germline V CDR1 and CDR2: SEHNR, FQNEAQ (reference sequence). V shed 4 bases and J shed 0 bases, with 4 bases lying between them. The CDR3 sequence: CASSSVAKNIQYF. In DNA, the CDR3 is TGTGCCAGCAGCTCTGTAGCCAAAAACATTCAGTACTTC.

The rearrangement links TRBV7-8 to TRBJ2-7; TRBD2 might be the D (5 bases). The germline V gene has CDR1 SGHVS and CDR2 FQNEAQ. Trimming shortened V by 5 bases and J by 2 bases, and 13 bases separated the two germline ends. The CDR3 covers 14 residues. CDR3: CASSRGPKPYEQYF. In DNA, the CDR3 is TGTGCCAGCAGCCGAGGGCCCAAACCCTACGAGCAGTACTTC.

The rearrangement links TRBV5-6 to TRBJ2-2; D is possibly TRBD2 (6 bases). V was shortened by 2 bases and J by 6 bases, with 14 bases between the two germline ends. The CDR3 has 15 residues. Looked up from germline, CDR1 is SGHDT and CDR2 is YYEEEE. The CDR3 sequence: CASSFRGINAGELFF. CDR3 DNA: TGTGCCAGCAGCTTCCGCGGGATAAACGCCGGGGAGCTGTTTTTT.

The genes are TRBV9 and TRBJ2-1; 12 nucleotides agree with TRBD2. In germline, CDR1 is SGDLS, CDR2 YYNGEE. CDR3 size: 16 residues. J was trimmed by 6 bases and V by 3 bases; bases with no gene match: 7. CDR3: CASSDRTSGTGNEQFF. CDR3 in DNA: TGTGCCAGCAGCGATAGGACTAGCGGGACTGGCAATGAGCAGTTCTTC.

This chain uses TRBV4-2 with TRBJ2-2; no clear D gene. V gave up 1 base and J gave up 1 base, with 4 bases separating them. CDR1 LGHNA and CDR2 YNFKEQ come from the germline V gene. The CDR3 is 14 amino acids. The CDR3 DNA reads TGTGCCAGCAGCCAAGCAGAGAACACCGGGGAGCTGTTTTTT. Translating gives CASSQAENTGELFF.